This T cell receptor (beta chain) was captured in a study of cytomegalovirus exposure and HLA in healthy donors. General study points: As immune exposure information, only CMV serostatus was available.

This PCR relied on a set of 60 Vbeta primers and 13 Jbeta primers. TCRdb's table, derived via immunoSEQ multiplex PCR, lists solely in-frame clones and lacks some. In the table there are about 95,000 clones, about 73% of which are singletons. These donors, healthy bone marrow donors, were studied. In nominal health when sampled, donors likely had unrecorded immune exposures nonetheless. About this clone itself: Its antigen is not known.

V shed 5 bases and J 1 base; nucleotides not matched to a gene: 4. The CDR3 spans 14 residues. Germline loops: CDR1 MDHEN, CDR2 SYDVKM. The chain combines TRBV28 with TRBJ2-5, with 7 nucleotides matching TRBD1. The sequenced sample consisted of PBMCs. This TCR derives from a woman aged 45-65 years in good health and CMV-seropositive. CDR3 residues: CASSTQGVQETQYF. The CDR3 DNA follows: TGTGCCAGCAGTACCCAGGGGGTCCAAGAGACCCAGTACTTC.